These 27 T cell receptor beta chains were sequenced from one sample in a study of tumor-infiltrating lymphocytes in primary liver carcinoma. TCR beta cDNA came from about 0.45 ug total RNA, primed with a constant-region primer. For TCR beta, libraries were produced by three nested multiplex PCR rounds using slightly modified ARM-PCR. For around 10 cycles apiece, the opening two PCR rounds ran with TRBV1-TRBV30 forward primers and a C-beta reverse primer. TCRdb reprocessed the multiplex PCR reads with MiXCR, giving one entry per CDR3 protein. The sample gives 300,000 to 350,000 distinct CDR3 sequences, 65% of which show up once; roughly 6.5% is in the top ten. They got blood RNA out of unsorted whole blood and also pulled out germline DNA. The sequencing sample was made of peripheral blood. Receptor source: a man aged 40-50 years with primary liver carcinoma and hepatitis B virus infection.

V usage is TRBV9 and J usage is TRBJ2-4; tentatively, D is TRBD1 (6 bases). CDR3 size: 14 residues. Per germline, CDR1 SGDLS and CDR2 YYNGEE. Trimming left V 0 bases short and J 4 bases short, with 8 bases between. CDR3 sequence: CASSVEGQKNIQYF. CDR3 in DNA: TGTGCCAGCAGCGTAGAAGGACAGAAAAACATTCAGTACTTC.

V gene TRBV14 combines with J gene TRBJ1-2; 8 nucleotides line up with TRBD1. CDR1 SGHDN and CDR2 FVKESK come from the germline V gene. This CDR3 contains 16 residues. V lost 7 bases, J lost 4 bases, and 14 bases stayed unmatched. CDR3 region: CASNPRPGQASYGYTF. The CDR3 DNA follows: TGTGCCAGCAACCCTCGGCCGGGACAGGCCAGCTATGGCTACACCTTC. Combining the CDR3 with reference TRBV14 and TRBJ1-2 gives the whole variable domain EAGVTQFPSHSVIEKGQTVTLRCDPISGHDNLYWYRRVMGKEIKFLLHFVKESKQDESGMPNNRFLAERTGGTYSTLKVQPAELEDSGVYFCASNPRPGQASYGYTFGSGTRLTVV.

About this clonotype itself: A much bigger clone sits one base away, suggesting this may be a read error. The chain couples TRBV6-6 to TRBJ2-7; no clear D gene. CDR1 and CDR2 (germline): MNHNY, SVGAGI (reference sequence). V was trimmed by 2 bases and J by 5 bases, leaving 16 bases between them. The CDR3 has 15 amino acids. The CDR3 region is CASSYLSHPRDEQYF. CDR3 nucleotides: TGTGCCAGCAGTTACCTTTCGCACCCTAGGGACGAGCAGTACTTC.

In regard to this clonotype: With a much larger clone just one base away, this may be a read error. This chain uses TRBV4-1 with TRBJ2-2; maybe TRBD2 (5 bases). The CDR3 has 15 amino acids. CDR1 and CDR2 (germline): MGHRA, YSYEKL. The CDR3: CATSQAATITGELFF. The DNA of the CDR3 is TGCGCCACCAGCCAAGCCGCGACTATTACCGGGGAGCTGTTTTTT.

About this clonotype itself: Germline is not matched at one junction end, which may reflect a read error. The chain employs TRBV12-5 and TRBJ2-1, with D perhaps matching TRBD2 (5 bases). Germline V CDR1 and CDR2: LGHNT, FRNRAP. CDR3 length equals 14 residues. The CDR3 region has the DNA TGTGCTAGTGGTTTGACTAGGAGCTACAATGAGCAGCTCTTC. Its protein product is CASGLTRSYNEQLF.

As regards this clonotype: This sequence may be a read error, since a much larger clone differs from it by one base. The CDR3 region is CTSSEGIEQYF. As DNA, the CDR3 is TGCACCAGCAGTGAGGGGATCGAGCAGTACTTC. The chain employs TRBV10-1 and TRBJ2-7, with D perhaps TRBD1 or TRBD2 (5 bases each). The CDR3 length is 11 residues. CDR1 is WNHNN and CDR2 is SYGVQD in the germline V gene (reference sequence).

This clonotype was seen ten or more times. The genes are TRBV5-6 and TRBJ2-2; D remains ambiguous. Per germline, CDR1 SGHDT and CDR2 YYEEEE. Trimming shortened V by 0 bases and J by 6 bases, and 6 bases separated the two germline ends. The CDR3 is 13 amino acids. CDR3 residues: CASSLGEAGELFF. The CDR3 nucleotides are TGTGCCAGCAGCTTGGGAGAGGCCGGGGAGCTGTTTTTT.

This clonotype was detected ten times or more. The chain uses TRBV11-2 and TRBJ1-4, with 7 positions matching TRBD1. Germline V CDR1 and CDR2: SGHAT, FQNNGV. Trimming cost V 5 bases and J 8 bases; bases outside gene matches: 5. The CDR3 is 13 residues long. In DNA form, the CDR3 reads TGTGCCAGCAGCACAGGGGAGAGGGAAAAACTGTTTTTT. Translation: CASSTGEREKLFF.

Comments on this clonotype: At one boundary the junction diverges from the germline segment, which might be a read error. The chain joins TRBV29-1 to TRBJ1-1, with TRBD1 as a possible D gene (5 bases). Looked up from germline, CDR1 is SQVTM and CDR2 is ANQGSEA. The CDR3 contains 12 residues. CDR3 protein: CSVGDLGVDACF. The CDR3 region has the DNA TGCAGCGTTGGAGATCTAGGGGTAGATGCTTGCTTT.

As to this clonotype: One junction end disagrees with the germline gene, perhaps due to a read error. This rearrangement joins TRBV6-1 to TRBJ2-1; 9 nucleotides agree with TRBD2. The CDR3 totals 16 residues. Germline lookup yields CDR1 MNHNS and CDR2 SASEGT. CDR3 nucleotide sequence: TGTGCCAGCGGTGAATTCGCGGGAGGGTACTACAATGAGCAGTTCTTC. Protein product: CASGEFAGGYYNEQFF.

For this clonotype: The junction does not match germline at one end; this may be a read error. The CDR3 loop is CANSSSPGIGTEQFF. The CDR3, as DNA: TGTGCCAACAGCTCCAGTCCCGGGATAGGGACTGAGCAGTTCTTC. The chain employs TRBV11-2 and TRBJ2-1; either TRBD1 or TRBD2 may supply D (5 bases each). This CDR3 contains 15 residues. The V gene's germline CDR1 is SGHAT and CDR2 FQNNGV.

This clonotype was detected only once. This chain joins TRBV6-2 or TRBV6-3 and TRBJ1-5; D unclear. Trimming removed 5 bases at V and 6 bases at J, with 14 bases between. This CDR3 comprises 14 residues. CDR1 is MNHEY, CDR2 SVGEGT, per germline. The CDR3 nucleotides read TGTGCCAGCAGTCCACATGGGAGGAGTCAGCCCCAGCATTTT. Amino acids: CASSPHGRSQPQHF.

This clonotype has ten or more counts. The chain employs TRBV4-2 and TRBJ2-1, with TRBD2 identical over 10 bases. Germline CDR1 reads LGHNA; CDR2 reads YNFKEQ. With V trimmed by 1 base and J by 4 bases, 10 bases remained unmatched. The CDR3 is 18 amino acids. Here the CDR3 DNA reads TGTGCCAGCAGCCAAGCTTTGACAGGACTAGCGGAGTACAATGAGCAGTTCTTC. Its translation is CASSQALTGLAEYNEQFF.

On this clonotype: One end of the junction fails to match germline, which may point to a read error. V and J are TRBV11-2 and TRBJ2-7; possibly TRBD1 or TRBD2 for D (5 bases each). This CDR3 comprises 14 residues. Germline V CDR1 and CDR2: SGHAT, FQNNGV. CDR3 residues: CASSLEGRPHEQYF. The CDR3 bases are TGTGCCAGCAGCTTAGAGGGACGGCCCCACGAGCAATACTTC.

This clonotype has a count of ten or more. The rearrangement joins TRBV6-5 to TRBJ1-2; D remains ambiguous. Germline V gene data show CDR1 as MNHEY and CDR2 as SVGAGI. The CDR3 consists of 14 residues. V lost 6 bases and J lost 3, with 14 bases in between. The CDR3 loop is CASSPRGNDYGYTF. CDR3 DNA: TGTGCCAGCAGCCCCCGGGGAAATGACTATGGCTACACCTTC.

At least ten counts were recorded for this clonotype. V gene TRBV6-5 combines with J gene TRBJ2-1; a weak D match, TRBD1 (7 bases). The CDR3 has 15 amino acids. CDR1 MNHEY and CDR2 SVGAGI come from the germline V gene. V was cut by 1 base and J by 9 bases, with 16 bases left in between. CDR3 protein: CASSYLQGGQSEQFF. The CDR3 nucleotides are TGTGCCAGCAGTTACTTGCAGGGGGGACAAAGTGAGCAGTTCTTC.

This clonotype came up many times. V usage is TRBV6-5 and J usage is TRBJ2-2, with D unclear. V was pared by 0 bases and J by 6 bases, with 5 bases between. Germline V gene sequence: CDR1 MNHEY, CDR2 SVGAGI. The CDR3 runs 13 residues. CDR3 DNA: TGTGCCAGCAGTTACTCGACCGCCGGGGAGCTGTTTTTT. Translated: CASSYSTAGELFF.

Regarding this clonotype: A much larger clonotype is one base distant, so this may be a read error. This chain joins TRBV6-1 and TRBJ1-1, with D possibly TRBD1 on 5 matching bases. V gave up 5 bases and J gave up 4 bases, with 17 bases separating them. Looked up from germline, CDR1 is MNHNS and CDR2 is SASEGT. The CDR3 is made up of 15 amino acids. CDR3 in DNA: TGTGCCAGCAGTAAAACGGCCGAGACAGTCACTGAAGCTTTCTTT. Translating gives CASSKTAETVTEAFF.

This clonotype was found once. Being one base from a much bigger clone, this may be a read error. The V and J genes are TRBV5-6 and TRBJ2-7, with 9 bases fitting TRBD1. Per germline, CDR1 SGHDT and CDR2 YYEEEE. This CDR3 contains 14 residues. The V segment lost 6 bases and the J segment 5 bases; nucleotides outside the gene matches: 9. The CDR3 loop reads CASTRDRVIDEQYF. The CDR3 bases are TGTGCCAGCACCCGGGACAGGGTCATCGACGAGCAGTACTTC.

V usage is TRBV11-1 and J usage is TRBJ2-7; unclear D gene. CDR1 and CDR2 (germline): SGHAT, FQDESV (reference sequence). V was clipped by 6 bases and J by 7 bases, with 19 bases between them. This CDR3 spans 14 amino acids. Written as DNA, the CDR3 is TGTGCCAGCAGTTTTCGACACGGACCTTGGGAGCAGTACTTC. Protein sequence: CASSFRHGPWEQYF.

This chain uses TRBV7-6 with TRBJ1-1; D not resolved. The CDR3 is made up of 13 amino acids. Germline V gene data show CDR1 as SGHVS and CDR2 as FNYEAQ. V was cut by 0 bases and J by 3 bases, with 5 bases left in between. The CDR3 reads CASSLASDTEAFF. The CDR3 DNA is TGTGCCAGCAGCTTAGCATCGGACACTGAAGCTTTCTTT.

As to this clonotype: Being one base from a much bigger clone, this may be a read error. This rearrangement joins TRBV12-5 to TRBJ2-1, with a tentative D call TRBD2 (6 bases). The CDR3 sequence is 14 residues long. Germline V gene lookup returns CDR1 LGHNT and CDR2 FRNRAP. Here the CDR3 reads CASGLFPGSGEHFF. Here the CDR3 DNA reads TGTGCTAGTGGCCTATTCCCGGGCTCGGGGGAGCACTTCTTC.

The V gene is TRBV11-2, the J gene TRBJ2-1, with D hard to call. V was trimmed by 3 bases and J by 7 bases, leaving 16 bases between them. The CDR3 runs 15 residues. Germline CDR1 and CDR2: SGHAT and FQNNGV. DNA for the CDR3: TGTGCCAGCAGCTTGGAAAGTACGGCATATAATGAGCAGTTCTTC. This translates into CASSLESTAYNEQFF.

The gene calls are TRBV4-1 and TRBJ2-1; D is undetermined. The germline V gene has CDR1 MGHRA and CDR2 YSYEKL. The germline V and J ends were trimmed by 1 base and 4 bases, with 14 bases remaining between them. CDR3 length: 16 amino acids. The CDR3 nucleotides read TGCGCCAGCAGCCAAGGTCTCGGGTTGGCGTACAATGAGCAGTTCTTC. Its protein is CASSQGLGLAYNEQFF.

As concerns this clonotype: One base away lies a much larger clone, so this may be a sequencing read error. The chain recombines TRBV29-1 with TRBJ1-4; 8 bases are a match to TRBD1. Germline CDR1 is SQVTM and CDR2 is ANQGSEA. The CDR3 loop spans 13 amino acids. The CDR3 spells CSIEQQGGEKLFF. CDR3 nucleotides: TGCAGCATTGAACAACAGGGGGGAGAAAAACTGTTTTTT.

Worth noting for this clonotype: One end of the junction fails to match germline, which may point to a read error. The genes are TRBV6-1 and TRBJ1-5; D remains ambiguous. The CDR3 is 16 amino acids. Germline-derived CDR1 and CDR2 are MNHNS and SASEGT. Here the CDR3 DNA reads TGTGTCAGCAGTGGTAACCCCCACGGTGACAATCAGCCCCAGCATTTT. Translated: CVSSGNPHGDNQPQHF.

The CDR3 spells CASSRSASGFQETQYF. CDR3 nucleotides: TGCGCCAGCAGCAGGTCGGCTAGCGGGTTTCAAGAGACCCAGTACTTC. This chain uses TRBV5-1 with TRBJ2-5; TRBD2 matches at 8 bases. Unmatched junction bases numbered 10, after V lost 4 bases and J lost 2 bases. In germline, CDR1 is SGHRS, CDR2 YFSETQ. The CDR3 is made up of 16 amino acids.